The next 30 T cell receptor beta chains were all read from a single sample in a study of cytomegalovirus exposure and HLA in healthy donors. The PCR used 60 Vbeta and 13 Jbeta primers. This table comes from immunoSEQ multiplex PCR, and its TCRdb copy is limited to in-frame clones, with some not included. The data hold about 130,000 clones, with around 81% observed a single time. The sequenced sample consisted of PBMCs. These receptors were taken from a woman between 45 and 60 years old in good health and CMV-seronegative.

The gene calls are TRBV20-1 and TRBJ2-1; D is perhaps TRBD1 (5 bases). Germline V gene sequence: CDR1 DFQATT, CDR2 SNEGSKA (reference sequence). The CDR3 has 11 amino acids. V lost 8 bases and J 8 bases, leaving 13 bases between the germline ends. This chain's CDR3 is CSRPLGDEQFF. In nucleotides, the CDR3 is TGCAGTCGCCCTCTAGGGGATGAGCAGTTCTTC.

This sequence joins TRBV27 and TRBJ1-6, with TRBD1 matching 7 bases. V was pared by 2 bases and J by 10 bases, with 8 bases of the junction left unmatched. The V gene's germline CDR1 is MNHEY and CDR2 SMNVEV (reference sequence). The CDR3 is 15 amino acids. DNA for the CDR3: TGTGCCAGCAGTTTAACCCCAGGGGGAGTCTCACCCCTCCACTTT. The encoded protein is CASSLTPGGVSPLHF.

The CDR3 DNA reads TGTGCCAGCAGCTTAGGACAGACGACTGAAGCTTTCTTT. This encodes CASSLGQTTEAFF. V is TRBV7-6 and J is TRBJ1-1; perhaps TRBD1 as D (5 bases). The germline CDR1 and CDR2 sequences are SGHVS and FNYEAQ. The length of the CDR3 is 13 residues. Trimming took off 1 base at V and 5 bases at J, with 8 bases between the two ends.

In its sample, this clone was seen once. The junction departs from germline at one end; a sequencing error may be responsible. V is TRBV29-1 and J is TRBJ1-1; 7 positions match TRBD1. CDR3 size: 14 residues. Germline V lookup: CDR1 SQVTM, CDR2 ANQGSEA. CDR3 sequence (DNA): TGCAGCGTTTTGCGACAGGGACCGAACCCTGAAGCTTTCTTT. Translated: CSVLRQGPNPEAFF.

This CDR3 is CASSGQATNTGELFF. CDR3 bases: TGTGCCAGCAGTGGACAAGCTACGAACACCGGGGAGCTGTTTTTT. The chain recombines TRBV2 with TRBJ2-2, with unresolved D. Germline-derived CDR1 and CDR2 are SNHLY and FYNNEI. Trimming removed 4 bases from V and 0 bases from J, with 9 bases in between. CDR3 size: 15 residues. Looking up the rest from reference TRBV2 and TRBJ2-2 gives the full variable domain: EPEVTQTPSHQVTQMGQEVILRCVPISNHLYFYWYRQILGQKVEFLVSFYNNEISEKSEIFDDQFSVERPDGSNFTLKIRSTKLEDSAMYFCASSGQATNTGELFFGEGSRLTVL.

The chain joins TRBV5-8 to TRBJ1-2; 8 nucleotides line up with TRBD1. This CDR3 comprises 14 residues. Looked up from germline, CDR1 is SGHTS and CDR2 is YDEGEE. V lost 4 bases, J lost 5 bases, and 7 bases stayed unmatched. The CDR3 region has the DNA TGTGCCAGCAGCCTGACAGGGGCGGAATATGGCTACACCTTC. As protein: CASSLTGAEYGYTF.

V is TRBV7-9 and J is TRBJ1-1; 12 bases map to TRBD1. Germline V gene lookup returns CDR1 SEHNR and CDR2 FQNEAQ (reference sequence). The length of the CDR3 is 14 residues. V dropped 5 bases and J dropped 9; count of bases not matched to a gene: 7. In DNA, the CDR3 is TGTGCCAGCAGCCCGGGGACAGGGGGCCCTCAAGCTTTCTTT. Translated: CASSPGTGGPQAFF.

In its sample, this clone was seen a few times. The chain has TRBV2 and TRBJ2-2; weak D call: TRBD2 (5 bases). Germline V gene lookup returns CDR1 SNHLY and CDR2 FYNNEI. The CDR3 loop spans 13 amino acids. Trimming took 6 bases from V and 5 from J, leaving 10 bases between them. For the CDR3, the DNA is TGTGCCAGCAGCCTACTAGGGACCGGGGAGCTGTTTTTT. This gives the protein CASSLLGTGELFF.

The chain uses TRBV30 and TRBJ1-1; 7 nucleotides align to TRBD1. V shed 3 bases, J shed 5 bases, and the junction held 27 bases outside the gene matches. CDR1 GTSNPN and CDR2 SVGIG come from the germline V gene (reference sequence). The CDR3 runs 20 residues. This chain's CDR3 is CAWRARQGAEPNTGVTEAFF. DNA of the CDR3: TGTGCCTGGAGGGCACGACAGGGCGCCGAACCAAACACCGGAGTGACTGAAGCTTTCTTT.

The chain couples TRBV10-2 to TRBJ2-3, with D perhaps matching TRBD2 (5 bases). The germline V gene has CDR1 WSHSY and CDR2 SAAADI. V dropped 3 bases and J dropped 1 base, with 8 bases sitting between them. CDR3 length: 14 residues. CDR3 sequence reads: CASSDTRGTDTQYF. CDR3 DNA: TGCGCCAGCAGTGATACTAGAGGCACAGATACGCAGTATTTT.

This clone was observed a few times. The V and J genes are TRBV7-9 and TRBJ1-1, with 9 bases identical to TRBD1. The J segment lost 4 bases and the V segment lost 6 bases, leaving 6 bases of the junction unmatched. The CDR3 is 14 amino acids. Germline CDR1 and CDR2: SEHNR and FQNEAQ (reference sequence). CDR3 coding DNA: TGTGCCAGCAGACCTAGACAGGGGGGCACTGAAGCTTTCTTT. This translates into CASRPRQGGTEAFF.

The chain joins TRBV30 to TRBJ2-7; the match to TRBD1 covers 7 bases. Losses at the gene ends were 0 bases for V and 4 bases for J; bases not matched to a gene: 0. Germline V lookup: CDR1 GTSNPN, CDR2 SVGIG (reference sequence). The length of the CDR3 is 12 residues. DNA of the CDR3: TGTGCCTGGAGTGTACAGGGGTACGAGCAGTACTTC. This codes for CAWSVQGYEQYF.

The chain joins TRBV5-6 to TRBJ1-5, with D possibly being TRBD1 (5 bases). CDR3 length equals 14 residues. Germline lookup yields CDR1 SGHDT and CDR2 YYEEEE. Trimming removed 5 bases from V and 7 bases from J, with 16 bases in between. The CDR3 loop is CASSLRAMGQPQHF. The CDR3 DNA follows: TGTGCCAGCAGTCTCAGGGCTATGGGGCAGCCCCAGCATTTT.

This clone was detected only a few times. The chain couples TRBV15 to TRBJ2-5; 12 positions agree with TRBD2. The CDR3 has 16 amino acids. Germline CDR1 LNHNV, CDR2 YYDKDF (reference sequence). The trim removed 5 bases at V and 6 bases at J, leaving 10 bases unmatched. The CDR3 DNA reads as TGTGCCACCAGCTATACGACTAGCGGGAGTACACAGACCCAGTACTTC. Amino acids: CATSYTTSGSTQTQYF.

The J gene is TRBJ2-7, the V gene TRBV6-1, with TRBD1 matching 10 bases. Trimming at V came to 6 bases and at J to 4 bases, leaving 9 bases not matched to a gene. The germline CDR1 and CDR2 sequences are MNHNS and SASEGT. The CDR3 runs 15 residues. CDR3: CASRGGTGEVYEQYV. The CDR3 coding sequence is TGTGCCAGCAGGGGTGGGACAGGGGAAGTTTACGAGCAGTACGTC.

This chain connects TRBV28 to TRBJ1-1, with TRBD1 as a possible D gene (5 bases). CDR1 MDHEN and CDR2 SYDVKM come from the germline V gene. The CDR3 has 14 residues. With 3 bases removed from V and 10 bases from J, the gap between germline ends came to 18 bases. DNA for the CDR3: TGTGCCAGCAGTTTTGGCCCTAACAGGTTAGGAGCTTTCTTT. This encodes CASSFGPNRLGAFF.

The V and J genes are TRBV7-6 and TRBJ2-5; perhaps TRBD2 as D (6 bases). Germline V gene lookup returns CDR1 SGHVS and CDR2 FNYEAQ. The CDR3 is made up of 14 amino acids. The germline V and J ends were trimmed by 2 bases and 5 bases, with 12 bases remaining between them. This CDR3 reads CASSLRLEAETQYF. CDR3 DNA: TGTGCCAGCAGCTTAAGACTAGAGGCGGAGACCCAGTACTTC.

The chain couples TRBV9 to TRBJ1-1; D is unclear. Deletions cut 7 bases from V and 5 bases from J, with 18 bases between. Germline-derived CDR1 and CDR2 are SGDLS and YYNGEE. This CDR3 spans 14 amino acids. Written as DNA, the CDR3 is TGTGCCAGCTCCCCTCAACGGGGAGCTACTGAAGCTTTCTTT. This translates into CASSPQRGATEAFF. The full variable domain, rest sourced from reference TRBV9 and TRBJ1-1, is DSGVTQTPKHLITATGQRVTLRCSPRSGDLSVYWYQQSLDQGLQFLIQYYNGEERAKGNILERFSAQQFPDLHSELNLSSLELGDSALYFCASSPQRGATEAFFGQGTRLTVV.

This rearrangement joins TRBV6-5 to TRBJ1-1, with D perhaps TRBD1 (6 bases). The V end lost 2 bases, the J end lost 4 bases, and 11 bases lay between the germline ends. From germline, CDR1 is MNHEY and CDR2 SVGAGI. CDR3 length: 14 residues. The CDR3 coding sequence is TGTGCCAGCAGTTACAGGGGGGGGACCACTGAAGCTTTCTTT. Encoded protein: CASSYRGGTTEAFF.

The chain uses TRBV19 and TRBJ1-2, with unresolved D. Trimming pared 3 bases from V and 6 bases from J, leaving 14 bases between. From germline, CDR1 is LNHDA and CDR2 SQIVND (reference sequence). There are 14 residues in the CDR3. This chain's CDR3 is CASSMGVGGDGYTF. In nucleotides, the CDR3 is TGTGCCAGTAGTATGGGAGTAGGAGGCGATGGCTACACCTTC.

J is TRBJ2-6 and V is TRBV6-5; unclear D gene. The ends were cut back, 3 bases at V and 0 bases at J, with 6 bases in the middle. The CDR3 contains 15 residues. Germline CDR1 MNHEY, CDR2 SVGAGI. The CDR3 coding sequence is TGTGCCAGCAGTTATACAGTCTCTGGGGCCAACGTCCTGACTTTC. Residues: CASSYTVSGANVLTF.

The V and J genes are TRBV7-6 and TRBJ1-3; D perhaps matches TRBD1 (5 bases). The CDR3 sequence is 16 residues long. Germline-derived CDR1 and CDR2 are SGHVS and FNYEAQ. Trimming stripped 2 bases from V and 0 bases from J, with 11 bases between. CDR3 residues: CASSLKTVSSGNTIYF. The CDR3 nucleotides read TGTGCCAGCAGCTTAAAGACAGTGAGCTCTGGAAACACCATATATTTT.

The gene calls are TRBV5-1 and TRBJ2-1; 7 nucleotides align to TRBD1. V dropped 4 bases and J dropped 8; count of bases not matched to a gene: 3. CDR3 size: 12 residues. CDR1 and CDR2 (germline): SGHRS, YFSETQ. The CDR3 loop reads CASSTDRDEQFF. As DNA, the CDR3 is TGCGCCAGCAGCACCGACAGGGATGAGCAGTTCTTC.

The chain combines TRBV9 with TRBJ1-1; D gene unclear. The CDR3 loop spans 13 amino acids. The germline V gene encodes CDR1 SGDLS and CDR2 YYNGEE. Trimming removed 0 bases from V and 5 bases from J, with 8 bases in between. CDR3 sequence reads: CASSVAYSTEAFF. CDR3 nucleotides: TGTGCCAGCAGCGTAGCCTACAGTACTGAAGCTTTCTTT.

In this sample, this clone turned up a few times. The chain employs TRBV5-6 and TRBJ1-3, with D maybe TRBD1 (6 bases). Per the germline V gene, CDR1 is SGHDT and CDR2 is YYEEEE. CDR3 length: 15 residues. V was pared by 4 bases and J by 4 bases, with 15 bases between. The chain's CDR3 is CASSRTWTVGNTIYF. Written as DNA, the CDR3 is TGTGCCAGCAGCCGCACATGGACAGTAGGAAACACCATATATTTT.

This clone occurred a few times. V usage is TRBV4-3 and J usage is TRBJ1-5; weak D call: TRBD1 (6 bases). Germline values: CDR1 LGHNA, CDR2 YSLEER. The V end lost 1 base, the J end lost 7 bases, and 14 bases lay between the germline ends. CDR3 size: 15 residues. This CDR3 reads CASSQGGGAEQPQHF. For the CDR3, the DNA is TGCGCCAGCAGCCAAGGGGGGGGCGCGGAGCAGCCCCAGCATTTT.

The chain is built from TRBV28 and TRBJ2-7; 11 nucleotides line up with TRBD1. J gave up 2 bases and V 8 bases, and 2 bases lay outside the gene matches. CDR1 and CDR2 (germline): MDHEN, SYDVKM. The CDR3 is 13 residues long. The CDR3 DNA reads TGTGCCAGCCGGACAGGGGGCCCCTACGAGCAGTACTTC. This sequence encodes CASRTGGPYEQYF.

The chain has TRBV5-1 and TRBJ2-7; weak D call: TRBD1 (5 bases). Germline loops: CDR1 SGHRS, CDR2 YFSETQ. With 0 bases removed from V and 5 bases from J, the gap between germline ends came to 15 bases. CDR3 length: 15 amino acids. The CDR3 loop reads CASSLVGLGRDEQYF. The CDR3 DNA follows: TGCGCCAGCAGCTTGGTAGGTTTGGGGCGAGACGAGCAGTACTTC.

The chain uses TRBV19 and TRBJ1-1; TRBD1 is a possible D gene (5 bases). Per germline, CDR1 LNHDA and CDR2 SQIVND (reference sequence). The V end was cut by 7 bases, the J end by 2 bases, with 11 bases between. This CDR3 is 13 amino acids long. The CDR3 DNA is TGTGCCAGTACCCCCGGGGGAAACACTGAAGCTTTCTTT. Its protein product is CASTPGGNTEAFF.

V and J are TRBV19 and TRBJ2-1, with TRBD2 matching 11 bases. Germline loops: CDR1 LNHDA, CDR2 SQIVND (reference sequence). The CDR3 covers 15 residues. After removal of 3 bases from V and 5 bases from J, the junction contained 3 bases not matched to a gene. CDR3 bases: TGTGCCAGTAGTATCACTAGCGGGAGTAACAATGAGCAGTTCTTC. It yields the protein CASSITSGSNNEQFF. Based on the CDR3 plus reference TRBV19 and TRBJ2-1, the full variable domain is DGGITQSPKYLFRKEGQNVTLSCEQNLNHDAMYWYRQDPGQGLRLIYYSQIVNDFQKGDIAEGYSVSREKKESFPLTVTSAQKNPTAFYLCASSITSGSNNEQFFGPGTRLTVL.